What follows is one T cell receptor beta chain and its context. These data belong to a study of blood T cell repertoires in COVID-19. Study overall: There were acute and convalescent COVID-19 samples, and they came from the United States, Italy and Spain. Nucleic acid was either cDNA or gDNA, and it came from T cells, B-cell-depleted T cells, or PBMCs.

Authors' data handling: Estimation of nucleated cell counts was performed using reference gene primer amplification. Only in-frame clones appear in the TCRdb table, and some are missing; sequencing was by immunoSEQ multiplex PCR. V, J and clone size derive from that table, while D and trimming were established from the DNA sequence. Among fewer than 200,000 clones listed, nearly 90% were seen once. The material sequenced was peripheral blood. The TCR comes from a man aged 55 to 70 with active or convalescent COVID-19.

The CDR3 DNA sequence: TGCGCCAGCAGCATCGGGGGGTTTTACGAGCAGTACTTC. It translates to CASSIGGFYEQYF. The rearrangement uses TRBV5-1 and TRBJ2-7; 7 bases match TRBD2. The CDR3 consists of 13 residues. Germline V lookup: CDR1 SGHRS, CDR2 YFSETQ. After removal of 4 bases from V and 4 bases from J, the junction contained 5 bases not matched to a gene.